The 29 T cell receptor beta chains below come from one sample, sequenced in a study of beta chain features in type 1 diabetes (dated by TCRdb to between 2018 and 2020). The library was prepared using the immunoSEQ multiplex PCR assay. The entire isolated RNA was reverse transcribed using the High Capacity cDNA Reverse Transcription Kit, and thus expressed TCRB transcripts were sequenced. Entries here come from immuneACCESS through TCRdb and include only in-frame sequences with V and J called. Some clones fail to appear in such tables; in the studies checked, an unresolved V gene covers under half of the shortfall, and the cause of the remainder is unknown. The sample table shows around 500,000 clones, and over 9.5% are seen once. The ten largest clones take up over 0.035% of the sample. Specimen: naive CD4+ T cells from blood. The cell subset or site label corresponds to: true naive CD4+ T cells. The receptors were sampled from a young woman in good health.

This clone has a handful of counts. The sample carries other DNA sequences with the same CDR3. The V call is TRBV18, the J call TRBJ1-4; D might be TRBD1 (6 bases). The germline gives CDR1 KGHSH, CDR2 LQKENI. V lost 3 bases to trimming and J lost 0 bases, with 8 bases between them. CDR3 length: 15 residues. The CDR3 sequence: CASSPTGATNEKLFF. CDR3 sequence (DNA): TGTGCCAGCTCACCGACAGGTGCAACTAATGAAAAACTGTTTTTT.

This chain's CDR3 is CASSRDWGLAETQYF. The CDR3, as DNA: TGCGCCAGCAGCCGGGATTGGGGACTAGCGGAGACCCAGTACTTC. The rearrangement joins TRBV5-1 to TRBJ2-5, with 10 positions matching TRBD2. The trim removed 4 bases at V and 5 bases at J, leaving 8 bases unmatched. Germline V CDR1 and CDR2: SGHRS, YFSETQ. This CDR3 is built from 15 residues. The whole variable domain, remainder taken from reference TRBV5-1 and TRBJ2-5, is KAGVTQTPRYLIKTRGQQVTLSCSPISGHRSVSWYQQTPGQGLQFLFEYFSETQRNKGNFPGRFSGRQFSNSRSEMNVSTLELGDSALYLCASSRDWGLAETQYFGPGTRLLVL.

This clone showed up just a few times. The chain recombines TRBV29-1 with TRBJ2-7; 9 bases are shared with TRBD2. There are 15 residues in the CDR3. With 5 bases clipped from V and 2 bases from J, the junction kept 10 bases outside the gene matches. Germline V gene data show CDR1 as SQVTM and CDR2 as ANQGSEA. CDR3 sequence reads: CSVSLAGPPTYEQYF. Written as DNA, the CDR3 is TGCAGCGTTAGCCTAGCGGGACCCCCTACCTACGAGCAGTACTTC.

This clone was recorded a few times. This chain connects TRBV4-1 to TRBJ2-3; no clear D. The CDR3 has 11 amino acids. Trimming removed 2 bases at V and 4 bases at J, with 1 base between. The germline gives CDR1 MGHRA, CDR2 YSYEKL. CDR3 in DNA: TGCGCCAGCAGCCAATCAGATACGCAGTATTTT. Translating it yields CASSQSDTQYF.

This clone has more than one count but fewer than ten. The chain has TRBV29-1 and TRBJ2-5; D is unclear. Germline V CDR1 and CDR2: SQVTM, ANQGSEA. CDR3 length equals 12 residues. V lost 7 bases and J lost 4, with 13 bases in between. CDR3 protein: CSGAPSRETQYF. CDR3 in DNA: TGCAGCGGTGCCCCATCGAGAGAGACCCAGTACTTC.

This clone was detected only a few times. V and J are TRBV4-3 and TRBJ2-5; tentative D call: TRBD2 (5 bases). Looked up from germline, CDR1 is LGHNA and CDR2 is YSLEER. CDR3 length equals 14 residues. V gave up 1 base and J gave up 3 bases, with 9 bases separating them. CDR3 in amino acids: CASSQVLREETQYF. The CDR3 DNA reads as TGCGCCAGCAGCCAAGTATTGCGGGAAGAGACCCAGTACTTC.

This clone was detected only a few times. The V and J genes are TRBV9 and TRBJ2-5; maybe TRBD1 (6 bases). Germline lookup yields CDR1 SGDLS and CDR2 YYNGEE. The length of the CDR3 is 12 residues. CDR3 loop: CAQGLLQETQYF. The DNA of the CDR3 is TGTGCGCAGGGGTTACTCCAAGAGACCCAGTACTTC.

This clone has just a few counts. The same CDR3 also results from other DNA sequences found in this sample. In DNA, the CDR3 is TGTGCCAGCTCAGGCGAGACCCAGTACTTC. Its translation: CASSGETQYF. The V call is TRBV18, the J call TRBJ2-5; no clear D. The germline V and J ends were trimmed by 5 bases and 5 bases, with 3 bases remaining between them. CDR1 is KGHSH and CDR2 is LQKENI in the germline V gene. The CDR3 sequence is 10 residues long.

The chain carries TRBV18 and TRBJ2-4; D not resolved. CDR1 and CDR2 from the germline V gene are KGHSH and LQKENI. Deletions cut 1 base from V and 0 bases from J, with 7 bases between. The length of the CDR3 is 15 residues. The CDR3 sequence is CASSPQQKAKNIQYF. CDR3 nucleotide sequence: TGTGCCAGCTCACCACAACAAAAAGCCAAAAACATTCAGTACTTC.

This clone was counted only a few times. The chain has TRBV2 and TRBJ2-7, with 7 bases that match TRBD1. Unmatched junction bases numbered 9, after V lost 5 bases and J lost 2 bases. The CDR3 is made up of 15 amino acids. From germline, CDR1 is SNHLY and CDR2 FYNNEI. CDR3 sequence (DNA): TGTGCCAGCAGTCCCAGGGTGGACAGGACCTACGAGCAGTACGTC. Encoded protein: CASSPRVDRTYEQYV.

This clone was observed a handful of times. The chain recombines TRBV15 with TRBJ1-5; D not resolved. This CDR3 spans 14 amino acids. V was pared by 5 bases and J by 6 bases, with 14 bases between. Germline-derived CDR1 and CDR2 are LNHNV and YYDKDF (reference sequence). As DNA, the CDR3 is TGTGCCACCAGCGGGTCATTGGCAACTCAGCCCCAGCATTTT. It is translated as CATSGSLATQPQHF. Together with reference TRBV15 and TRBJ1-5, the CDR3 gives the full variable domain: DAMVIQNPRYQVTQFGKPVTLSCSQTLNHNVMYWYQQKSSQAPKLLFHYYDKDFNNEADTPDNFQSRRPNTSFCFLDIRSPGLGDTAMYLCATSGSLATQPQHFGDGTRLSIL.

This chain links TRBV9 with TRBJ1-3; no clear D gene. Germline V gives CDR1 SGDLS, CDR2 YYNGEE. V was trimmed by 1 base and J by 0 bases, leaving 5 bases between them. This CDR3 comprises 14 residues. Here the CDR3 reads CASSVKYSGNTIYF. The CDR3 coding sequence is TGTGCCAGCAGCGTAAAGTACTCTGGAAACACCATATATTTT. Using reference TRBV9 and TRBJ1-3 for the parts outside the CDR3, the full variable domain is DSGVTQTPKHLITATGQRVTLRCSPRSGDLSVYWYQQSLDQGLQFLIQYYNGEERAKGNILERFSAQQFPDLHSELNLSSLELGDSALYFCASSVKYSGNTIYFGEGSWLTVV.

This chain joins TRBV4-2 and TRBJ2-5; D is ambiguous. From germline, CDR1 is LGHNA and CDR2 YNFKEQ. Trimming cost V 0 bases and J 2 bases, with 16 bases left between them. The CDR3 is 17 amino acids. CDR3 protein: CASSQDPSDAGQETQYF. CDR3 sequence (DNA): TGTGCCAGCAGCCAAGACCCCTCCGATGCTGGGCAAGAGACCCAGTACTTC.

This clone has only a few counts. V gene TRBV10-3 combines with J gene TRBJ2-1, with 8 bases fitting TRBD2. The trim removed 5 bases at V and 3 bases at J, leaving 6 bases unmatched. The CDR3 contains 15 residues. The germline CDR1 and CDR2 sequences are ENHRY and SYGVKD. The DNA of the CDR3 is TGTGCCATCAGTTCCTTAGCGGGGTACTACAATGAGCAGTTCTTC. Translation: CAISSLAGYYNEQFF.

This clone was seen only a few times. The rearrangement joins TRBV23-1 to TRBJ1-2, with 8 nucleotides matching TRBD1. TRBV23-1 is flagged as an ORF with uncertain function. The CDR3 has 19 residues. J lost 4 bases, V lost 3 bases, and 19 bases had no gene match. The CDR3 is CASSQFCRDRPLYGYGYTF. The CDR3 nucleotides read TGCGCCAGCAGTCAGTTTTGCCGGGACAGGCCTTTATATGGCTATGGCTACACCTTC.

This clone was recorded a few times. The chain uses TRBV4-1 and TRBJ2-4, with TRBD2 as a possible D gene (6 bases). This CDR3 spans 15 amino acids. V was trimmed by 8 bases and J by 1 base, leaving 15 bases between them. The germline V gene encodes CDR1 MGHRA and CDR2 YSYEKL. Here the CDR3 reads CASADGGVAKNIQYF. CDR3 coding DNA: TGCGCCAGCGCCGATGGAGGGGTTGCCAAAAACATTCAGTACTTC.

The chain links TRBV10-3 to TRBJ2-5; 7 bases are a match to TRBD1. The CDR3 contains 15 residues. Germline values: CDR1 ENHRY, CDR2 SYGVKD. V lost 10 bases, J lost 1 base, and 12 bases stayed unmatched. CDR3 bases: TGTGCCACCTCCCCGCCGGGACAGCCCCAAGAGACCCAGTACTTC. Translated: CATSPPGQPQETQYF.

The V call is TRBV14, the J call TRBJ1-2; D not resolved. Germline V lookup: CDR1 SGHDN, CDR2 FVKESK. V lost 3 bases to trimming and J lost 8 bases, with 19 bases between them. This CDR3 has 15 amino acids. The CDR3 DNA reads TGTGCCAGCAGCCAGAACCTGGACCCTGTTGAAGGCTACACCTTC. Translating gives CASSQNLDPVEGYTF.

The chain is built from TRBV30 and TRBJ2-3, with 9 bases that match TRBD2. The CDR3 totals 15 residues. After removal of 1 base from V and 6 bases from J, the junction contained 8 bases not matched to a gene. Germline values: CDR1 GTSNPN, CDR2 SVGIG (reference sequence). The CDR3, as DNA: TGTGCCTGGAGTGAGGCAGCGGGAGGCCGCGATACGCAGTATTTT. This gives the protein CAWSEAAGGRDTQYF.

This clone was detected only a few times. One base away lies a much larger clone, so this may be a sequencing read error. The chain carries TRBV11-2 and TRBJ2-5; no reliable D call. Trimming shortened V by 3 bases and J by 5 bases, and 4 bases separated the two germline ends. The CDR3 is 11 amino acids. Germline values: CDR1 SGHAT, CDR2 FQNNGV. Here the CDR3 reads CASSFGETQYF. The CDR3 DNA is TGTGCCAGCAGCTTCGGGGAGACCCAGTACTTC.

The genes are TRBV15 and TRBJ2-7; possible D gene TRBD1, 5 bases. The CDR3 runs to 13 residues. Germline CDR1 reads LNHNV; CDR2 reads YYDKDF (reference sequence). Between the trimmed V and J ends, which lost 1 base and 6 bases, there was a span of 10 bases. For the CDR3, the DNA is TGTGCCACCAGCAGAGGGGCAGGGCTCGAGCAGTACGTC. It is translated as CATSRGAGLEQYV.

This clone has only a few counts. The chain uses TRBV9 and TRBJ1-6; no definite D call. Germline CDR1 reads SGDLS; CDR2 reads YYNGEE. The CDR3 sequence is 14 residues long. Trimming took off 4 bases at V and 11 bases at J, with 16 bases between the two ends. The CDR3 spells CASSPHMTQTPLHF. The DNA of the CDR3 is TGTGCCAGCAGCCCACATATGACCCAAACACCCCTCCACTTT.

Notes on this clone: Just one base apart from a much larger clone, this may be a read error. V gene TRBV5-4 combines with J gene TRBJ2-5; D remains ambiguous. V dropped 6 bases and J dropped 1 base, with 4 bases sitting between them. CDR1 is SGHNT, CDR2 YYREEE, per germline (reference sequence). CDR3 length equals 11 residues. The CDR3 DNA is TGTGCCAGCACCTTCCAAGAGACCCAGTACTTC. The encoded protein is CASTFQETQYF.

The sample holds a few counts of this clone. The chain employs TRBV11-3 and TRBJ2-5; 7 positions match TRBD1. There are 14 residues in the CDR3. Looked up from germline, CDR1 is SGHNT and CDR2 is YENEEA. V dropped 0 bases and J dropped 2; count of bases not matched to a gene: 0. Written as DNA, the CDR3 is TGTGCCAGCAGCTTAGAGACAGGGCAAGAGACCCAGTACTTC. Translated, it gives CASSLETGQETQYF.

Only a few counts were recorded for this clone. DNA for the CDR3: TGTGCCTGCCAAAAGACCGGGACAGGGGTACCCTACGAGCAGTACTTC. Its translation is CACQKTGTGVPYEQYF. The rearrangement joins TRBV30 to TRBJ2-7; 10 bases agree with TRBD1. Germline trimming cut 6 bases from V and 2 bases from J; bases unmatched to any gene: 13. Germline V gene sequence: CDR1 GTSNPN, CDR2 SVGIG (reference sequence). This CDR3 has 16 residues.

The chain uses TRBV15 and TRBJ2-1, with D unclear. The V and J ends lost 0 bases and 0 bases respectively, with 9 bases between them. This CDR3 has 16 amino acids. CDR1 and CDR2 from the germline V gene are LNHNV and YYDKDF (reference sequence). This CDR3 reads CATSRDPRSSYNEQFF. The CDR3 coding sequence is TGTGCCACCAGCAGAGATCCCAGGAGCTCCTACAATGAGCAGTTCTTC. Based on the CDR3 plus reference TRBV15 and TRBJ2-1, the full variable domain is DAMVIQNPRYQVTQFGKPVTLSCSQTLNHNVMYWYQQKSSQAPKLLFHYYDKDFNNEADTPDNFQSRRPNTSFCFLDIRSPGLGDTAMYLCATSRDPRSSYNEQFFGPGTRLTVL.

The CDR3 protein is CASSLQGSSKNIQYF. For the CDR3, the DNA is TGCGCCAGCAGCTTACAGGGGAGTTCCAAAAACATTCAGTACTTC. The chain combines TRBV4-3 with TRBJ2-4; 7 positions match TRBD1. This CDR3 has 15 residues. J lost 2 bases, V lost 5 bases, and 6 bases had no gene match. Germline V gene lookup returns CDR1 LGHNA and CDR2 YSLEER.

CDR3 bases: TGTGCCAGCAGCTTAGGATCGCGGGGGGGCCAGGAGACCCAGTACTTC. Translating it yields CASSLGSRGGQETQYF. The chain uses TRBV7-2 and TRBJ2-5; 9 bases are a match to TRBD2. The J segment lost 5 bases and the V segment lost 1 base, leaving 8 bases of the junction unmatched. The CDR3 extends over 16 amino acids. Germline values: CDR1 SGHTA, CDR2 FQGNSA. Full variable domain (outside the CDR3, taken from reference TRBV7-2 and TRBJ2-5): GAGVSQSPSNKVTEKGKDVELRCDPISGHTALYWYRQSLGQGLEFLIYFQGNSAPDKSGLPSDRFSAERTGGSVSTLTIQRTQQEDSAVYLCASSLGSRGGQETQYFGPGTRLLVL.

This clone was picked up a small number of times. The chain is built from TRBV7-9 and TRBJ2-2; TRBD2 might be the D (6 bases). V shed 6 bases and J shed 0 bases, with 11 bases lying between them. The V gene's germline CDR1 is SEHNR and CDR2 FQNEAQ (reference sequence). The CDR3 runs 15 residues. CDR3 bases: TGTGCCAGCAGTCCGGGGGATCCGAACACCGGGGAGCTGTTTTTT. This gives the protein CASSPGDPNTGELFF.